This TCR beta chain came from a study of blood T cell repertoires in COVID-19. Study overall: Samples taken during acute and convalescent COVID-19 were collected in the United States, Italy and Spain. Sources were T cells, B-cell-depleted T cells, or PBMCs; the material itself was cDNA or gDNA.

In the original processing: Amplified reference gene primers provided the basis for estimating nucleated cell counts. Generated by immunoSEQ multiplex PCR, the TCRdb table keeps only in-frame clones and is missing some. V and J calls plus clone size are reproduced from that table; the DNA served to infer D and trimming. This sample carries over 250,000 clones, 70% to 90% of them seen once, and the ten largest clones take 2% to 2.5%. The CDR3 consists of 15 residues. Trimming at V came to 1 base and at J to 5 bases, leaving 8 bases not matched to a gene. Per the germline V gene, CDR1 is SGHRS and CDR2 is YFSETQ.

The origin of this receptor is a woman between 45 and 60 years old with acute or convalescent COVID-19. The source material was peripheral blood. This rearrangement joins TRBV5-1 to TRBJ2-5; TRBD1 matches 7 bases. CDR3 sequence reads: CASSLSTGVGETQYF. DNA of the CDR3: TGCGCCAGCAGCTTGAGCACAGGGGTTGGGGAGACCCAGTACTTC.